Listed here are 27 T cell receptor beta chains from one sample, sequenced in a study of T-cell memory formation after mild COVID-19. TCRdb called the 5' RACE reads again in MiXCR, with one record for every CDR3 protein. The sample lists approximately 500,000 distinct CDR3 sequences, around a quarter seen once, with approximately 12% in the top ten. The sample taken for sequencing was PBMCs or a T cell subset sorted from them (not recorded which). All receptors derive from an adult woman who had mild COVID-19 (a few samples of this study predate the infection). Cell type and time point are not known.

This clonotype has more than one count but fewer than ten. The V call is TRBV12-3 or TRBV12-4, the J call TRBJ2-4, with D perhaps TRBD1 or TRBD2 (5 bases each). V lost 2 bases and J lost 8, with 16 bases in between. This CDR3 contains 15 residues. The CDR3 region has the DNA TGTGCCAGCAGTTTACGACAAACCCGAGGGGACATTCAGTACTTC. Protein product: CASSLRQTRGDIQYF.

This clonotype was seen repeatedly, ten times or more. The gene calls are TRBV7-2 and TRBJ2-3, with no clear D. CDR3 length equals 15 residues. The V and J ends lost 1 base and 6 bases respectively, with 14 bases between them. Looked up from germline, CDR1 is SGHTA and CDR2 is FQGNSA. The CDR3 loop is CASSLVWLPADTQYF. CDR3 coding DNA: TGTGCCAGCAGCTTAGTATGGCTGCCAGCCGATACGCAGTATTTT.

The V and J genes are TRBV12-3 or TRBV12-4 and TRBJ1-1; 7 bases line up with TRBD1. J gave up 1 base and V 4 bases, and 3 bases lay outside the gene matches. CDR3 size: 14 residues. The CDR3 loop is CASSSRQGNTEAFF. The DNA of the CDR3 is TGTGCCAGCAGTTCCAGACAGGGGAACACTGAAGCTTTCTTT.

This chain's CDR3 is CASSLTRSSTDTQYF. CDR3 sequence (DNA): TGTGCCAGCAGCTTAACCCGCTCTAGCACAGATACGCAGTATTTT. The chain employs TRBV7-2 and TRBJ2-3; D gene ambiguous. From germline, CDR1 is SGHTA and CDR2 FQGNSA. Trimming stripped 2 bases from V and 0 bases from J, with 9 bases between. The CDR3 runs 15 residues.

A few counts support this clonotype. The chain links TRBV7-6 to TRBJ2-1; the D is unclear. The CDR3 length is 14 residues. Germline values: CDR1 SGHVS, CDR2 FNYEAQ. V lost 0 bases to trimming and J lost 7 bases, with 10 bases between them. The CDR3 nucleotides are TGTGCCAGCAGCTTAGCCCCGGTGGGGAATGAGCAGTTCTTC. This translates into CASSLAPVGNEQFF.

The chain uses TRBV4-3 and TRBJ2-5, with D possibly TRBD2 on 5 matching bases. This CDR3 is 15 amino acids long. V gave up 2 bases and J gave up 2 bases, with 12 bases separating them. Germline lookup yields CDR1 LGHNA and CDR2 YSLEER. This CDR3 is CASSQQRAGQETQYF. DNA of the CDR3: TGCGCCAGCAGCCAACAGAGGGCCGGACAAGAGACCCAGTACTTC.

This clonotype was seen a handful of times. The chain employs TRBV12-3 or TRBV12-4 and TRBJ1-1, with 7 bases matching TRBD1. There are 14 residues in the CDR3. V shed 4 bases, J shed 4 bases, and the junction held 6 bases outside the gene matches. The CDR3 is CASSSPAGGTEAFF. For the CDR3, the DNA is TGTGCCAGCAGTTCCCCCGCAGGGGGCACTGAAGCTTTCTTT.

CDR3 nucleotide sequence: TGTGCCAGCACCCGGGTTGAGAGGGAAAAACTGTTTTTT. The encoded protein is CASTRVEREKLFF. The chain recombines TRBV6-1 with TRBJ1-4; D gene unclear. CDR3 size: 13 residues. V lost 7 bases, J lost 8 bases, and 14 bases lay in between. The germline gives CDR1 MNHNS, CDR2 SASEGT.

This clonotype was picked up a small number of times. The chain recombines TRBV18 with TRBJ1-1; 9 bases agree with TRBD1. J gave up 4 bases and V 4 bases, and 1 base lay outside the gene matches. Germline loops: CDR1 KGHSH, CDR2 LQKENI. This CDR3 comprises 13 residues. CDR3 coding DNA: TGTGCCAGCTCACAACAGGGGGCCACTGAAGCTTTCTTT. Translating it yields CASSQQGATEAFF.

There are a few counts of this clonotype. The V call is TRBV29-1, the J call TRBJ2-7, with TRBD1 matching 8 bases. The trim removed 3 bases at V and 9 bases at J, leaving 7 bases unmatched. CDR1 is SQVTM, CDR2 ANQGSEA, per germline. The CDR3 is 12 amino acids. CDR3 residues: CSVETGARAQYF. In nucleotides, the CDR3 is TGCAGCGTTGAGACAGGGGCGCGGGCGCAGTACTTC.

This clonotype was observed a handful of times. The V and J genes are TRBV20-1 and TRBJ2-3; 14 bases are shared with TRBD2. The CDR3 contains 18 residues. The V gene end was trimmed by 3 bases and the J gene end by 0 bases; junction bases not matched to a gene: 8. Germline values: CDR1 DFQATT, CDR2 SNEGSKA (reference sequence). Here the CDR3 reads CSARTSGGGLWSTDTQYF. CDR3 nucleotide sequence: TGCAGTGCTAGGACTAGCGGGGGGGGACTATGGAGCACAGATACGCAGTATTTT.

The CDR3 spells CSVLSGTNTEAFF. As DNA, the CDR3 is TGCAGCGTTCTGTCAGGGACGAACACTGAAGCTTTCTTT. The chain combines TRBV29-1 with TRBJ1-1; maybe TRBD1 (5 bases). Per germline, CDR1 SQVTM and CDR2 ANQGSEA. The V end lost 5 bases, the J end lost 1 base, and 11 bases lay between the germline ends. The CDR3 length is 13 residues.

The rearrangement links TRBV15 to TRBJ2-7; TRBD1 agrees at 9 bases. The V segment lost 5 bases and the J segment 2 bases; nucleotides outside the gene matches: 4. This CDR3 contains 14 residues. Germline CDR1 is LNHNV and CDR2 is YYDKDF (reference sequence). The CDR3 DNA sequence: TGTGCCACCAGCCCGAGGACAGGGGCCTACGAGCAGTACTTC. This translates into CATSPRTGAYEQYF.

This chain joins TRBV10-3 and TRBJ2-7; 8 nucleotides align to TRBD2. The CDR3 has 14 residues. In germline, CDR1 is ENHRY, CDR2 SYGVKD. J gave up 0 bases and V 8 bases, and 6 bases lay outside the gene matches. Written as DNA, the CDR3 is TGTGCCATCGGAATAGCGGGGAGCTCCTACGAGCAGTACTTC. Protein: CAIGIAGSSYEQYF.

V and J are TRBV12-3 or TRBV12-4 and TRBJ1-5; D remains ambiguous. The CDR3 loop spans 15 amino acids. V was clipped by 5 bases and J by 0 bases, with 11 bases between them. This CDR3 is CASSPLLGSNQPQHF. In DNA, the CDR3 is TGTGCCAGCAGTCCTCTGTTAGGTAGCAATCAGCCCCAGCATTTT.

The chain joins TRBV5-6 to TRBJ2-3; 9 bases are shared with TRBD2. The length of the CDR3 is 17 residues. The V and J ends lost 1 base and 1 base, in that order; junction bases with no gene match: 7. CDR1 and CDR2 from the germline V gene are SGHDT and YYEEEE. CDR3 region: CASSLWSGRRGTDTQYF. DNA of the CDR3: TGTGCCAGCAGCTTGTGGAGCGGGAGGAGAGGCACAGATACGCAGTATTTT.

This clonotype was found a few times. The V and J genes are TRBV20-1 and TRBJ2-7, with a tentative D call TRBD2 (7 bases). Germline CDR1 DFQATT, CDR2 SNEGSKA (reference sequence). The CDR3 is 15 amino acids. Trimming cost V 0 bases and J 3 bases, with 15 bases left between them. The chain's CDR3 is CSARDLGGRGYEQYF. The CDR3 nucleotides are TGCAGTGCTAGAGACTTAGGGGGGAGGGGCTACGAGCAGTACTTC.

The sample holds a few counts of this clonotype. The gene calls are TRBV20-1 and TRBJ1-2; the D is unclear. The germline V gene has CDR1 DFQATT and CDR2 SNEGSKA (reference sequence). V lost 0 bases and J 2 bases, leaving 16 bases between the germline ends. There are 16 residues in the CDR3. The CDR3 protein is CSARDRRFGANYGYTF. Written as DNA, the CDR3 is TGCAGTGCTAGAGATCGCAGGTTCGGCGCCAACTATGGCTACACCTTC.

The rearrangement joins TRBV27 to TRBJ2-7, with TRBD2 matching 14 bases. The CDR3 length is 16 residues. The trim removed 5 bases at V and 11 bases at J, leaving 14 bases unmatched. CDR1 and CDR2 (germline): MNHEY, SMNVEV (reference sequence). For the CDR3, the DNA is TGTGCCAGCAGTCCCGACGGGACTAGCGGGAGTGGAATGGAGTACTTC. Encoded protein: CASSPDGTSGSGMEYF.

This clonotype has a single count. The CDR3 sequence: CAWSTGLNEKLFF. For the CDR3, the DNA is TGTGCCTGGAGTACGGGCCTTAATGAAAAACTGTTTTTT. The chain links TRBV30 to TRBJ1-4; D is unresolved. With 2 bases removed from V and 4 bases from J, the gap between germline ends came to 8 bases. The germline V gene has CDR1 GTSNPN and CDR2 SVGIG (reference sequence). The CDR3 length is 13 residues. Using reference TRBV30 and TRBJ1-4 for the parts outside the CDR3, the full variable domain is SQTIHQWPATLVQPVGSPLSLECTVEGTSNPNLYWYRQAAGRGLQLLFYSVGIGQISSEVPQNLSASRPQDRQFILSSKKLLLSDSGFYLCAWSTGLNEKLFFGSGTQLSVL.

This clonotype showed up many times. The chain uses TRBV5-1 and TRBJ2-3; 13 bases are shared with TRBD2. Germline V gives CDR1 SGHRS, CDR2 YFSETQ. The CDR3 is 16 residues long. V lost 4 bases to trimming and J lost 4 bases; unmatched junction nucleotides: 6. The CDR3 spells CASSPRTSGSPDTQYF. CDR3 bases: TGCGCCAGCAGCCCTCGGACTAGCGGGAGTCCAGATACGCAGTATTTT.

The chain combines TRBV28 with TRBJ2-2; 11 bases are shared with TRBD2. V shed 6 bases and J 6 bases; nucleotides not matched to a gene: 12. The CDR3 contains 17 residues. Germline V gene lookup returns CDR1 MDHEN and CDR2 SYDVKM. DNA for the CDR3: TGTGCCAGCAGCCCAACCTCTAGCGGGAGGATTTCCGGGGAGCTGTTTTTT. It specifies CASSPTSSGRISGELFF.

In its sample, this clonotype was seen a few times. J is TRBJ2-4 and V is TRBV15; TRBD1 aligns across 10 bases. J was trimmed by 4 bases and V by 1 base; bases with no gene match: 7. There are 17 residues in the CDR3. Per the germline V gene, CDR1 is LNHNV and CDR2 is YYDKDF (reference sequence). CDR3 in amino acids: CATSRGLGQGEKNIQYF. CDR3 DNA sequence: TGTGCCACCAGCAGAGGCCTTGGACAGGGGGAGAAAAACATTCAGTACTTC.

This clonotype has just a few counts. This chain joins TRBV7-2 and TRBJ2-3; tentative D call: TRBD1 (5 bases). V lost 3 bases to trimming and J lost 0 bases, with 10 bases between them. The germline CDR1 and CDR2 sequences are SGHTA and FQGNSA. The CDR3 extends over 15 amino acids. CDR3 loop: CASSFAGLSTDTQYF. CDR3 sequence (DNA): TGTGCCAGCAGCTTTGCAGGGCTAAGCACAGATACGCAGTATTTT. The whole variable domain, filled in from reference TRBV7-2 and TRBJ2-3, reads GAGVSQSPSNKVTEKGKDVELRCDPISGHTALYWYRQSLGQGLEFLIYFQGNSAPDKSGLPSDRFSAERTGGSVSTLTIQRTQQEDSAVYLCASSFAGLSTDTQYFGPGTRLTVL.

V gene TRBV12-3 or TRBV12-4 combines with J gene TRBJ2-5, with D possibly being TRBD2 (6 bases). Trimming cost V 5 bases and J 9 bases, with 16 bases left between them. This CDR3 region has 13 residues. CDR3 protein: CASSQSQPGAQYF. As DNA, the CDR3 is TGTGCCAGCAGTCAATCTCAGCCGGGGGCCCAGTACTTC.

This chain links TRBV7-6 with TRBJ1-1; 7 nucleotides agree with TRBD1. The CDR3 loop spans 15 amino acids. Germline V gene data show CDR1 as SGHVS and CDR2 as FNYEAQ. Germline trimming cut 4 bases from V and 0 bases from J; bases unmatched to any gene: 5. This CDR3 is CASSSRDSVNTEAFF. The DNA for the CDR3 is TGTGCCAGCAGCTCTAGGGACAGCGTGAACACTGAAGCTTTCTTT.

This chain connects TRBV20-1 to TRBJ2-3; D not certain. Trimming pared 0 bases from V and 4 bases from J, leaving 11 bases between. Germline CDR1 reads DFQATT; CDR2 reads SNEGSKA (reference sequence). This CDR3 is built from 14 residues. CDR3 loop: CSARDPRVADTQYF. The CDR3, as DNA: TGCAGTGCTAGAGATCCTCGGGTAGCAGATACGCAGTATTTT.